The 11 T cell receptor beta chains below come from one sample, sequenced in a study of blood T cell repertoires in COVID-19. Data came from immunoSEQ multiplex PCR; TCRdb stores just in-frame clones and leaves some out. The table records about 190,000 clones, around four fifths of them present only once. The sequenced sample consisted of peripheral blood. These receptors all stem from a man aged 50-60 years with active or convalescent COVID-19.

V and J are TRBV5-1 and TRBJ2-5; 13 bases agree with TRBD2. The CDR3 is 16 amino acids. Germline CDR1 reads SGHRS; CDR2 reads YFSETQ. V lost 4 bases to trimming and J lost 4 bases; unmatched junction nucleotides: 7. The CDR3 spells CASSIGLAGVGETQYF. CDR3 nucleotides: TGCGCCAGCAGCATCGGACTAGCGGGAGTAGGAGAGACCCAGTACTTC.

This clone occurred a few times. V is TRBV6-1 and J is TRBJ1-5; 7 bases match TRBD1. Germline loops: CDR1 MNHNS, CDR2 SASEGT. The CDR3 covers 16 residues. The V and J ends lost 4 bases and 0 bases, in that order; junction bases with no gene match: 6. As DNA, the CDR3 is TGTGCCAGCAGTGGGGACAGAAGATTTAGCAATCAGCCCCAGCATTTT. This encodes CASSGDRRFSNQPQHF.

Here the CDR3 DNA reads TGTGCCAGCAGCAAGGACAGGGGGCTGGGGAACACCATATATTTT. Amino acids: CASSKDRGLGNTIYF. The chain uses TRBV5-4 and TRBJ1-3; 11 bases map to TRBD1. Germline CDR1 reads SGHNT; CDR2 reads YYREEE (reference sequence). V trimming: 4 bases; J trimming: 7 bases; junction bases outside the gene matches: 7. The CDR3 has 15 amino acids.

The rearrangement links TRBV5-4 to TRBJ2-7; the match to TRBD1 covers 12 bases. The CDR3 has 15 residues. From germline, CDR1 is SGHNT and CDR2 YYREEE (reference sequence). After removal of 5 bases from V and 6 bases from J, the junction contained 9 bases not matched to a gene. This CDR3 is CASRPRDRGHLEQYF. CDR3 DNA: TGTGCCAGCAGGCCTCGGGACAGGGGGCATCTCGAGCAGTACTTC.

This clone occurred once. A read error may account for a junction end that differs from germline. As DNA, the CDR3 is TGTGCTAGCAGCTTCAAACAGGGGGCGGTCAATCAGCCCCAGCATTTT. As protein: CASSFKQGAVNQPQHF. J is TRBJ1-5 and V is TRBV7-7; 9 nucleotides match TRBD1. The CDR3 totals 16 residues. In germline, CDR1 is SSHAT, CDR2 FNYEAQ (reference sequence).

The V and J genes are TRBV30 and TRBJ1-2; the match to TRBD1 covers 9 bases. V was clipped by 2 bases and J by 4 bases; unmatched bases: 8. There are 15 residues in the CDR3. Germline V gene data show CDR1 as GTSNPN and CDR2 as SVGIG (reference sequence). The CDR3 DNA reads TGTGCCTGGAGTAATGGGAGGACAGGGGTCTATGGCTACACCTTC. Protein sequence: CAWSNGRTGVYGYTF.

DNA of the CDR3: TGTGCCAGCTCACCAACAGGCTCTCCTAATGAAAAACTGTTTTTT. It codes for CASSPTGSPNEKLFF. The rearrangement links TRBV18 to TRBJ1-4, with D tentatively TRBD1 (5 bases). V was clipped by 2 bases and J by 3 bases, with 10 bases between them. Germline V CDR1 and CDR2: KGHSH, LQKENI. CDR3 length: 15 residues. Combining the CDR3 with reference TRBV18 and TRBJ1-4 gives the whole variable domain NAGVMQNPRHLVRRRGQEARLRCSPMKGHSHVYWYRQLPEEGLKFMVYLQKENIIDESGMPKERFSAEFPKEGPSILRIQQVVRGDSAAYFCASSPTGSPNEKLFFGSGTQLSVL.

The V call is TRBV5-1, the J call TRBJ2-7; D unclear. Germline values: CDR1 SGHRS, CDR2 YFSETQ. The ends were cut back, 0 bases at V and 2 bases at J, with 9 bases in the middle. The CDR3 covers 14 residues. The CDR3 coding sequence is TGCGCCAGCAGCTTGGCCCTTGGGCCCTACGAGCAGTACTTC. Residues: CASSLALGPYEQYF.

This chain links TRBV30 with TRBJ2-3, with 10 nucleotides matching TRBD1. The CDR3 is 15 residues long. The germline CDR1 and CDR2 sequences are GTSNPN and SVGIG (reference sequence). V gave up 0 bases and J gave up 1 base; unmatched junction bases: 1. CDR3 sequence: CAWSVGTGGTDTQYF. As DNA, the CDR3 is TGTGCCTGGAGTGTAGGGACAGGGGGCACAGATACGCAGTATTTT.

A single count supports this clone. As DNA, the CDR3 is TGCGCCAGCAGCTTCTCCGCAAGAGGTGAAAAACTGTTTTTT. Translated, it gives CASSFSARGEKLFF. The genes are TRBV5-1 and TRBJ1-4, with D unclear. The CDR3 runs 14 residues. V was shortened by 2 bases and J by 7 bases, with 12 bases between the two germline ends. The germline V gene encodes CDR1 SGHRS and CDR2 YFSETQ. Combining the CDR3 with reference TRBV5-1 and TRBJ1-4 gives the whole variable domain KAGVTQTPRYLIKTRGQQVTLSCSPISGHRSVSWYQQTPGQGLQFLFEYFSETQRNKGNFPGRFSGRQFSNSRSEMNVSTLELGDSALYLCASSFSARGEKLFFGSGTQLSVL.

The chain employs TRBV10-1 and TRBJ1-5, with D maybe TRBD1 (5 bases). Germline CDR1 reads WNHNN; CDR2 reads SYGVQD (reference sequence). The ends were cut back, 2 bases at V and 1 base at J, with 15 bases in the middle. This CDR3 spans 17 amino acids. CDR3 coding DNA: TGCGCCAGCAGTGAGGGACGGCGTTGGGGCAGCAATCAGCCCCAGCATTTT. This sequence encodes CASSEGRRWGSNQPQHF.